The clone carrying this T cell receptor (beta chain) was counted between two and nine times. Its antigen is not identified. Individuals who donated were healthy Caucasians from Russia aged 6 to 90. Alongside a J-beta primer mix, a sample-barcoded 5' primer served in a second PCR lasting roughly 7 to 11 cycles. TCRdb analysed the 5' RACE reads with MiXCR anew, one entry per CDR3 protein. The data show about 1.8 million distinct CDR3 sequences, with roughly 50% seen just once and more than 2% held by the top ten. Germline trimming cut 2 bases from V and 4 bases from J; bases unmatched to any gene: 16. The CDR3 covers 19 residues. Germline-derived CDR1 and CDR2 are MNHEY and SVGEGT. These data belong to a study of blood T cells in healthy people across ages. Findings of the study overall: PBMCs that were unsorted prevented a conclusive naive versus antigen-experienced comparison.

The specimen was blood. The rearrangement links TRBV6-2 or TRBV6-3 to TRBJ1-5; 8 positions agree with TRBD1. This clonotype was sampled from a woman in her thirties or forties in good health. The DNA for the CDR3 is TGTGCCAGCAGTTACCCCACCCAACGGACAGGGCGTCGTAATCAGCCCCAGCATTTT. Residues: CASSYPTQRTGRRNQPQHF.